This T cell receptor beta chain was sequenced for a study of T-cell reconstitution after alpha-beta-depleted transplantation in children. Study-level findings and limits: By about two months after transplant, alpha-beta T cells reportedly arose from several hundred graft clones that had expanded.

V lost 0 bases to trimming and J lost 3 bases; unmatched junction nucleotides: 0. The germline gives CDR1 SGDLS, CDR2 YYNGEE. This CDR3 region has 16 residues. As it was prepared, the TCRbeta library received unique molecular identifiers. Each CDR3 protein is one row after TCRdb ran MiXCR on the PCR reads. The sample carries hundreds of thousands of distinct CDR3 sequences, around 15% recorded once. This clonotype occurred many times. What it binds is not known. Sequences were derived from PBMCs, mostly from graft donor cells, sampled 360 days after TCRalphabeta/CD19-depleted stem cell transplant. This chain uses TRBV9 with TRBJ2-3; 14 nucleotides match TRBD2. The clonotype originates from a male patient under 18 who had a stem cell transplant for acute lymphoblastic leukemia, so the T cells may come from the graft donor. DNA of the CDR3: TGTGCCAGCAGCGTAGGGACTAGCGGGAGGACAGATACGCAGTATTTT. It translates to CASSVGTSGRTDTQYF.